The 6 T cell receptor beta chains below all came from one sample that was sequenced in a study of beta chain features in type 1 diabetes. The investigators reverse transcribed all of the isolated RNA, so they sequenced expressed TCRB transcripts. Using immunoSEQ multiplex PCR, the repertoire was profiled, and TCRdb retains in-frame clones only, with some absent. The data contain a few hundred thousand clones, about 15% of them singletons. Sequencing used naive CD4+ T cells from blood. These receptors were taken from a woman aged 18-29 years in good health.

The J gene is TRBJ2-1, the V gene TRBV29-1; D is unclear. The germline V and J ends were trimmed by 3 bases and 5 bases, with 8 bases remaining between them. CDR1 is SQVTM, CDR2 ANQGSEA, per germline. The CDR3 runs to 12 residues. The CDR3 region is CSVDHRDNEQFF. CDR3 coding DNA: TGCAGCGTTGATCATCGGGACAATGAGCAGTTCTTC.

V is TRBV29-1 and J is TRBJ2-1, with TRBD2 matching 7 bases. The trim removed 3 bases at V and 9 bases at J, leaving 5 bases unmatched. The CDR3 sequence is 12 residues long. Germline CDR1 reads SQVTM; CDR2 reads ANQGSEA. The CDR3 DNA sequence: TGCAGCGTTGATGCTAGCGGTGTTGAGCAGTTCTTC. Translated, it gives CSVDASGVEQFF.

CDR3 in amino acids: CASSPPGQGTNEKLFF. Written as DNA, the CDR3 is TGTGCCAGCAGCCCACCGGGACAGGGAACTAATGAAAAACTGTTTTTT. The chain employs TRBV7-3 and TRBJ1-4; 9 bases agree with TRBD1. Germline lookup yields CDR1 SGHTA and CDR2 FQGTGA. V shed 5 bases, J shed 1 base, and the junction held 5 bases outside the gene matches. There are 16 residues in the CDR3.

V gene TRBV28 combines with J gene TRBJ2-2; TRBD2 matches 11 bases. CDR3 length: 16 amino acids. CDR1 is MDHEN, CDR2 SYDVKM, per germline. With V trimmed by 5 bases and J by 1 base, 3 bases remained unmatched. CDR3 in DNA: TGTGCCAGCAGTCCCCTAGCGGGAGGGAACACCGGGGAGCTGTTTTTT. This sequence encodes CASSPLAGGNTGELFF.

This clone was detected only a few times. This chain uses TRBV5-1 with TRBJ1-1, with D maybe TRBD1 (5 bases). V gave up 3 bases and J gave up 6 bases, with 15 bases separating them. The CDR3 covers 14 residues. In germline, CDR1 is SGHRS, CDR2 YFSETQ. CDR3 sequence: CASSWWGDTSEAFF. The CDR3 nucleotides are TGCGCCAGCAGCTGGTGGGGCGATACCTCTGAAGCTTTCTTT.

This clone was detected a few times. The chain combines TRBV7-2 with TRBJ2-5; unclear D gene. Germline V CDR1 and CDR2: SGHTA, FQGNSA. The CDR3 extends over 14 amino acids. The V end was cut by 2 bases, the J end by 2 bases, with 9 bases between. CDR3 loop: CASSLPGRQETQYF. Written as DNA, the CDR3 is TGTGCCAGCAGCTTACCAGGCAGACAAGAGACCCAGTACTTC.